The 28 T cell receptor beta chains below come from one sample, sequenced in a study of radiotherapy plus CTLA-4 blockade in lung cancer. Using immunoSEQ multiplex PCR, the repertoire was profiled, and TCRdb retains in-frame clones only, with some absent. Seen here are some 46,000 clones, over 60% observed once, and the top ten hold under 3%. The starting material was peripheral blood, obtained from a patient treated with radiotherapy plus ipilimumab. The receptors were gathered from a human donor with non-small cell lung cancer whose response to radiotherapy plus ipilimumab could not be evaluated.

CDR3 bases: TGTGCCAGCAGTTTGGGGGGGTCGGACACCATATATTTT. Translated: CASSLGGSDTIYF. The genes are TRBV28 and TRBJ1-3, with D perhaps TRBD1 (5 bases). The CDR3 covers 13 residues. Trimming left V 3 bases short and J 8 bases short, with 11 bases between. Per germline, CDR1 MDHEN and CDR2 SYDVKM.

The chain employs TRBV4-1 and TRBJ1-1; a possible D gene is TRBD1 (5 bases). The CDR3 runs 14 residues. Trimming left V 4 bases short and J 5 bases short, with 14 bases between. Germline CDR1 MGHRA, CDR2 YSYEKL. CDR3 bases: TGCGCCAGCAGCCCCGATGGGGCGCGGACTGAAGCTTTCTTT. Its translation: CASSPDGARTEAFF.

This chain connects TRBV6-5 to TRBJ1-1; D may be TRBD1 (5 bases). The CDR3 is 13 residues long. The germline V gene encodes CDR1 MNHEY and CDR2 SVGAGI. CDR3 coding DNA: TGTAAGGTACAGACAGATTTGAACACTGAAGCTTTCTTT. Protein: CKVQTDLNTEAFF.

This clone has just one count. The chain combines TRBV28 with TRBJ2-2, with 9 bases identical to TRBD1. CDR1 is MDHEN and CDR2 is SYDVKM in the germline V gene. J gave up 1 base and V 4 bases, and 4 bases lay outside the gene matches. The CDR3 is made up of 16 amino acids. CDR3 sequence reads: CASSSYRGLNTGELFF. Here the CDR3 DNA reads TGTGCCAGCAGTTCCTACAGGGGGCTGAACACCGGGGAGCTGTTTTTT.

V is TRBV28 and J is TRBJ1-6, with 9 positions matching TRBD1. The CDR3 is 15 amino acids. The V segment lost 6 bases and the J segment 7 bases; nucleotides outside the gene matches: 7. CDR1 MDHEN and CDR2 SYDVKM come from the germline V gene. Here the CDR3 reads CASSPGDRENSPLHF. CDR3 DNA: TGTGCCAGCAGCCCCGGGGACAGGGAAAATTCACCCCTCCACTTT.

The V and J genes are TRBV6-6 and TRBJ2-7; 8 nucleotides align to TRBD1. Germline loops: CDR1 MNHNY, CDR2 SVGAGI (reference sequence). This CDR3 has 14 amino acids. V lost 6 bases and J lost 5; bases outside the gene matches: 9. The CDR3 coding sequence is TGTGCCAGCAGCTCCGGGACAGGACAGGACGAGCAGTACTTC. Residues: CASSSGTGQDEQYF.

This clone was recorded only once. The genes are TRBV7-9 and TRBJ2-1; D is possibly TRBD1 (6 bases). Germline V lookup: CDR1 SEHNR, CDR2 FQNEAQ (reference sequence). The CDR3 runs 13 residues. V gave up 5 bases and J gave up 5 bases, with 10 bases separating them. The CDR3 sequence is CASSPGQNNEQFF. In DNA, the CDR3 is TGTGCCAGCAGCCCAGGACAGAACAATGAGCAGTTCTTC. The full variable domain, in which reference TRBV7-9 and TRBJ2-1 provide the parts outside the CDR3, is DTGVSQNPRHKITKRGQNVTFRCDPISEHNRLYWYRQTLGQGPEFLTYFQNEAQLEKSRLLSDRFSAERPKGSFSTLEIQRTEQGDSAMYLCASSPGQNNEQFFGPGTRLTVL.

The chain links TRBV6-1 to TRBJ2-5; 7 nucleotides align to TRBD1. The tail of the sequence fits TRBJ2-7 better, so the J call may be wrong. Looked up from germline, CDR1 is MNHNS and CDR2 is SASEGT. This CDR3 has 14 amino acids. The CDR3 DNA reads as TGTGCCAGCAGTGAAGGTGGACAGGACTACGAGCAGTACTTC. It codes for CASSEGGQDYEQYF.

This clone was counted between two and nine times. The J gene is TRBJ2-5, the V gene TRBV2; 9 bases are shared with TRBD1. With V trimmed by 8 bases and J by 12 bases, 16 bases remained unmatched. Germline assignment: CDR1 SNHLY and CDR2 FYNNEI. The CDR3 has 14 amino acids. The CDR3 bases are TGTGCCAGCTCCCAGGGCCCCGAACGGACAGGGGAGTACTTC. It specifies CASSQGPERTGEYF.

The chain uses TRBV30 and TRBJ1-2, with a weak D call TRBD1 (6 bases). CDR3 size: 13 residues. Deletions cut 8 bases from V and 4 bases from J, with 17 bases between. CDR1 GTSNPN and CDR2 SVGIG come from the germline V gene (reference sequence). CDR3 nucleotides: TGTGCCGGTCAGGGGTATGTTGGCTATGGCTACACCTTC. Translating gives CAGQGYVGYGYTF.

There are a few counts of this clone. The gene calls are TRBV30 and TRBJ2-2; D gene ambiguous. Trimming stripped 2 bases from V and 6 bases from J, with 10 bases between. There are 13 residues in the CDR3. Per the germline V gene, CDR1 is GTSNPN and CDR2 is SVGIG (reference sequence). CDR3 sequence: CAWSPTRPGELFF. The CDR3 DNA reads as TGTGCCTGGAGTCCTACTCGTCCCGGGGAGCTGTTTTTT. The variable domain in full, with the rest retrieved from reference TRBV30 and TRBJ2-2, is SQTIHQWPATLVQPVGSPLSLECTVEGTSNPNLYWYRQAAGRGLQLLFYSVGIGQISSEVPQNLSASRPQDRQFILSSKKLLLSDSGFYLCAWSPTRPGELFFGEGSRLTVL.

The chain is built from TRBV19 and TRBJ1-5, with TRBD1 as a possible D gene (5 bases). The CDR3 has 15 residues. Germline V gene lookup returns CDR1 LNHDA and CDR2 SQIVND (reference sequence). Trimming pared 8 bases from V and 2 bases from J, leaving 16 bases between. The CDR3 DNA reads as TGTGCCAGTTCCGGAGTCAAAGGGGGCAATCAGCCCCAGCATTTT. Protein: CASSGVKGGNQPQHF.

In this sample, this clone is medium-sized (0.01 to 0.1%). J is TRBJ2-1 and V is TRBV5-8; 15 bases align to TRBD2. Germline CDR1 and CDR2: SGHTS and YDEGEE. CDR3 size: 15 residues. Trimming at V came to 4 bases and at J to 8 bases, leaving 4 bases not matched to a gene. The CDR3 protein is CASSPGTSGRHEQFF. The CDR3 DNA follows: TGTGCCAGCAGCCCGGGGACTAGCGGGAGGCATGAGCAGTTCTTC.

Concerning this clone: At one of its ends the junction is not consistent with the germline gene, which may arise from a read error. The chain links TRBV9 to TRBJ2-7; the match to TRBD1 covers 8 bases. CDR3 length: 14 residues. Germline CDR1 and CDR2: SGDLS and YYNGEE. In nucleotides, the CDR3 is TGTGTCAGCAACAAAGGGACAGGCGCCTACGAGCAGTACTTC. This sequence encodes CVSNKGTGAYEQYF. Drawing the rest from reference TRBV9 and TRBJ2-7, the complete variable domain is DSGVTQTPKHLITATGQRVTLRCSPRSGDLSVYWYQQSLDQGLQFLIQYYNGEERAKGNILERFSAQQFPDLHSELNLSSLELGDSALYFCVSNKGTGAYEQYFGPGTRLTVT.

The chain joins TRBV28 to TRBJ2-7; no firm D call. Germline lookup yields CDR1 MDHEN and CDR2 SYDVKM. V was clipped by 1 base and J by 6 bases, with 10 bases between them. The CDR3 length is 13 residues. The CDR3 protein is CASSLSAGFEQYF. In DNA form, the CDR3 reads TGTGCCAGCAGTTTATCGGCAGGCTTCGAGCAGTACTTC. The variable domain in full, completed from reference TRBV28 and TRBJ2-7, reads DVKVTQSSRYLVKRTGEKVFLECVQDMDHENMFWYRQDPGLGLRLIYFSYDVKMKEKGDIPEGYSVSREKKERFSLILESASTNQTSMYLCASSLSAGFEQYFGPGTRLTVT.

The chain uses TRBV5-1 and TRBJ2-1, with 9 nucleotides matching TRBD1. This CDR3 region has 16 residues. CDR1 SGHRS and CDR2 YFSETQ come from the germline V gene. The J segment lost 7 bases and the V segment lost 1 base, leaving 9 bases of the junction unmatched. The CDR3 is CASSLKWGQGVNEQFF. DNA of the CDR3: TGCGCCAGCAGCTTGAAGTGGGGACAGGGAGTAAATGAGCAGTTCTTC.

There are a few counts of this clone. The chain carries TRBV27 and TRBJ2-1, with D maybe TRBD1 (6 bases). The V and J ends lost 8 bases and 5 bases respectively, with 22 bases between them. Germline V gene sequence: CDR1 MNHEY, CDR2 SMNVEV (reference sequence). CDR3 size: 16 residues. The CDR3 loop is CASSPSPRGGHNEQFF. CDR3 sequence (DNA): TGTGCCAGCTCTCCCTCCCCCAGGGGTGGCCACAATGAGCAGTTCTTC.

The genes are TRBV7-2 and TRBJ1-1; weak D call: TRBD1 (6 bases). CDR1 is SGHTA, CDR2 FQGNSA, per germline. V lost 4 bases to trimming and J lost 4 bases, with 16 bases between them. The CDR3 runs 15 residues. The CDR3 sequence is CASSSANSRGTEAFF. DNA for the CDR3: TGTGCCAGCAGCTCTGCGAATTCCAGGGGCACTGAAGCTTTCTTT.

This sequence joins TRBV6-5 and TRBJ2-2; 9 bases align to TRBD1. The CDR3 covers 14 residues. The junction had 4 bases not matched to a gene; V was cut back by 7 bases and J by 4 bases. CDR1 and CDR2 from the germline V gene are MNHEY and SVGAGI. The CDR3 region is CASTRDRVTGELFF. The CDR3 DNA reads as TGTGCCAGCACCCGGGACAGGGTCACCGGGGAGCTGTTTTTT.

CDR3: CASSRRTGSNEQFF. The DNA for the CDR3 is TGCGCCAGCAGCCGGCGGACAGGGAGCAATGAGCAGTTCTTC. The chain couples TRBV4-3 to TRBJ2-1, with TRBD1 matching over 8 bases. The ends lost 4 bases at V and 6 bases at J; junction bases unmatched: 5. The CDR3 length is 14 residues. Germline V gives CDR1 LGHNA, CDR2 YSLEER.

This chain joins TRBV21-1 and TRBJ2-1; TRBD2, the table's D call, lacks a check against the DNA. TRBV21-1 is listed as a pseudogene. The CDR3 runs 13 residues. CDR3 in DNA: TGTGCCAGCAGTCAGCGGGAGGGAAATGAGCAGTTCTTC. Its translation: CASSQREGNEQFF.

The J gene is TRBJ2-3, the V gene TRBV4-3, with 8 bases matching TRBD2. This CDR3 contains 14 residues. Germline lookup yields CDR1 LGHNA and CDR2 YSLEER. V lost 0 bases and J lost 9; bases outside the gene matches: 5. CDR3 region: CASSQDTGGGTQYF. DNA for the CDR3: TGCGCCAGCAGCCAAGATACGGGGGGGGGAACGCAGTATTTT.

This chain connects TRBV6-1 to TRBJ2-3; 9 bases agree with TRBD1. Germline values: CDR1 MNHNS, CDR2 SASEGT. Trimming took 0 bases from V and 3 from J; bases not matched to a gene: 4. This CDR3 comprises 16 residues. The CDR3 loop reads CASSEARGQGTDTQYF. CDR3 in DNA: TGTGCCAGCAGTGAAGCGCGAGGACAGGGGACAGATACGCAGTATTTT.

This clone was counted between two and nine times. J is TRBJ1-3 and V is TRBV18; possibly TRBD1 for D (5 bases). The V end lost 5 bases, the J end lost 0 bases, and 14 bases lay between the germline ends. CDR1 is KGHSH and CDR2 is LQKENI in the germline V gene. This CDR3 comprises 16 residues. The CDR3 sequence: CASSAIQATSGNTIYF. The CDR3 region has the DNA TGTGCCAGCTCAGCAATACAGGCCACCTCTGGAAACACCATATATTTT.

Of note for this clone: One end of the junction does not line up with germline, which may come from a read error. The chain has TRBV2 and TRBJ1-6; D is perhaps TRBD1 (5 bases). CDR1 and CDR2 from the germline V gene are SNHLY and FYNNEI. This CDR3 spans 15 amino acids. CDR3 protein: CAPSREGSYNSPLHF. CDR3 DNA: TGTGCCCCCTCCAGGGAGGGCTCCTATAATTCCCCCCTCCACTTT.

The rearrangement joins TRBV6-4 to TRBJ1-1; no clear D gene. There are 13 residues in the CDR3. V was shortened by 6 bases and J by 3 bases, with 11 bases between the two germline ends. Germline values: CDR1 MRHNA, CDR2 SNTAGT. The CDR3 DNA follows: TGTGCCAGCAGGCTTCAGGTCTACACTGAAGCTTTCTTT. It yields the protein CASRLQVYTEAFF.

The rearrangement links TRBV5-6 to TRBJ1-5, with a tentative D call TRBD1 (6 bases). CDR3 length: 15 residues. From germline, CDR1 is SGHDT and CDR2 YYEEEE. Trimming pared 7 bases from V and 0 bases from J, leaving 14 bases between. CDR3 DNA: TGTGCCAGCGTGCGATGGACAGTTAGCAATCAGCCCCAGCATTTT. Amino acid sequence: CASVRWTVSNQPQHF.

The chain couples TRBV6-5 to TRBJ1-3; D ambiguous. This CDR3 contains 16 residues. From germline, CDR1 is MNHEY and CDR2 SVGAGI. Trimming pared 0 bases from V and 0 bases from J, leaving 9 bases between. CDR3 bases: TGTGCCAGCAGTTACTCGTACGCCAGCTCTGGAAACACCATATATTTT. Its protein is CASSYSYASSGNTIYF.